This T cell receptor (beta chain) was identified in a study of a mutant IDH1 vaccine in newly diagnosed glioma. Study-level information: Vaccination began 4-6 weeks post radiotherapy alone, or with temozolomide cycles. The earlier regimen, radiotherapy, temozolomide, or both, was most often both. Mean patient age was around 40 years; approximately 62% were male and approximately 40% female.

The repertoire was sequenced with immunoSEQ multiplex PCR; TCRdb's copy has only in-frame clones and lacks some. The table lists approximately 35,000 clones, more than 75% of them singletons. Indicated time point: week 23, last vaccination. Each dose of the vaccine consisted of 300 ug of mutant IDH1 20-mer peptide, with topical imiquimod. Trimming took 5 bases from V and 4 from J; bases not matched to a gene: 12. The CDR3 extends over 17 amino acids. The germline V gene has CDR1 KGHSH and CDR2 LQKENI. A note on this clone: The target antigen is unknown.

The specimen was PBMCs, collected from a glioma patient whose treatment included an IDH1 peptide vaccine. The clonotype comes from a man aged 35 to 55 with glioma. The rearrangement joins TRBV18 to TRBJ2-2; 8 positions match TRBD1. CDR3 coding DNA: TGTGCCAGCTCATCAATTCCCGTTACAGGGGGCACCGGGGAGCTGTTTTTT. This sequence encodes CASSSIPVTGGTGELFF. Drawing the rest from reference TRBV18 and TRBJ2-2, the complete variable domain is NAGVMQNPRHLVRRRGQEARLRCSPMKGHSHVYWYRQLPEEGLKFMVYLQKENIIDESGMPKERFSAEFPKEGPSILRIQQVVRGDSAAYFCASSSIPVTGGTGELFFGEGSRLTVL.